This TCR beta chain came from a study of blood T cells in healthy people across ages. Study overall: Template switching retrieved approximately one barcoded beta molecule for each two T cells.

The germline CDR1 and CDR2 sequences are ENHRY and SYGVKD. The V end was cut by 5 bases, the J end by 7 bases, with 17 bases between. CDR3 length equals 15 residues. The authors ran a second PCR of 7 to 11 cycles using a sample-barcoded 5' primer and a J-beta primer mix. Using its own MiXCR run on the 5' RACE reads, TCRdb lists one record per CDR3 protein. The sample has about 1.4 million distinct CDR3 sequences; roughly 59% are singletons. The V and J genes are TRBV10-3 and TRBJ1-4, with D perhaps matching TRBD1 (6 bases). The material sequenced was blood. The clonotype comes from a man aged 18 to 30 in good health. The CDR3 DNA follows: TGTGCCATCAGTCCAACAGGGTTCGGCGCTGAAAAACTGTTTTTT. Its protein is CAISPTGFGAEKLFF.